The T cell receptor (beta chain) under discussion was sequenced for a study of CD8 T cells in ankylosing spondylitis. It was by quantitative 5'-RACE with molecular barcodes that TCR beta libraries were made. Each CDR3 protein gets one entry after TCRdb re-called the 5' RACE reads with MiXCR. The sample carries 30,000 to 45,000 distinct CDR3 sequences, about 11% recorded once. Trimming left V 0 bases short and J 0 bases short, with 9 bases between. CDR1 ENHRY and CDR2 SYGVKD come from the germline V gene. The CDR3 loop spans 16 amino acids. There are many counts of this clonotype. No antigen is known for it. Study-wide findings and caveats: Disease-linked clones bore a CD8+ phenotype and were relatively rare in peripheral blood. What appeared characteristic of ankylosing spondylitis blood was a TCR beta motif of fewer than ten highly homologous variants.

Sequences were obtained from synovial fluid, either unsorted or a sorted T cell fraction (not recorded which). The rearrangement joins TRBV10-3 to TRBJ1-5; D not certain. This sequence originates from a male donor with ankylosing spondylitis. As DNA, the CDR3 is TGTGCCATCAGTGAGTCGAAAGTGGATAGCAATCAGCCCCAGCATTTT. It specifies CAISESKVDSNQPQHF.